This T cell receptor (beta chain) was obtained from a study of T cells in tuberculosis. Repertoires were generated with immunoSEQ multiplex PCR, while TCRdb's copy carries only in-frame clones and drops some. The sample has nearly 60,000 clones, 70% to 90% seen once; the top ten hold 21%. V was cut by 1 base and J by 4 bases, with 15 bases left in between. This CDR3 region has 16 residues. Germline CDR1 reads SGHRS; CDR2 reads YFSETQ. Cells were sorted from thawed PBMC rested overnight and stained with GMM-loaded CD1B tetramer, viability dye and anti-CD3. C32 glucose monomycolate from Rhodococcus equi was loaded onto the CD1B tetramers. CD14-expressing monocytes were removed from PBMC before cryopreservation and sorting. This clone has only one observation.

The chain has TRBV5-1 and TRBJ2-1, with D tentatively TRBD2 (5 bases). Specimen: CD1b-GMM tetramer-negative cells sorted from PBMCs. This receptor was obtained from an adult woman with latent tuberculosis. CDR3 in DNA: TGCGCCAGCAGCTTGACTGCGGGTCAGATATACAATGAGCAGTTCTTC. This codes for CASSLTAGQIYNEQFF.